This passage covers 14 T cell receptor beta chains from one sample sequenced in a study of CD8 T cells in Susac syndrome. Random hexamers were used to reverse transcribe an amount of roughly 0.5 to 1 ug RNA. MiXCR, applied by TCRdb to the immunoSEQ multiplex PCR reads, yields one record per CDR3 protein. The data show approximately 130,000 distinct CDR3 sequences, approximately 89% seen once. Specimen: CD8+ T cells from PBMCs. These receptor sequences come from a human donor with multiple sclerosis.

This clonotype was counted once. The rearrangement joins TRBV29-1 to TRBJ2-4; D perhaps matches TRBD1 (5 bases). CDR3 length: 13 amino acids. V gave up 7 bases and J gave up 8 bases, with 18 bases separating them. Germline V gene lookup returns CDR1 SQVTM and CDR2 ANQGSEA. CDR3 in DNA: TGCAGCGCCTGGGGTCAGGGTTACGACATTCAGTACTTC. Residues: CSAWGQGYDIQYF.

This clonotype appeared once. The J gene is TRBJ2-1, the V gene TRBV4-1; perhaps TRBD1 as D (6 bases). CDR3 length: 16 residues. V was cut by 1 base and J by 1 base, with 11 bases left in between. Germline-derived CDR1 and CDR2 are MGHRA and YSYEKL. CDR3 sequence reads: CASSQAFRGSYNEQFF. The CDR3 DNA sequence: TGCGCCAGCAGCCAAGCTTTCAGGGGTTCCTACAATGAGCAGTTCTTC.

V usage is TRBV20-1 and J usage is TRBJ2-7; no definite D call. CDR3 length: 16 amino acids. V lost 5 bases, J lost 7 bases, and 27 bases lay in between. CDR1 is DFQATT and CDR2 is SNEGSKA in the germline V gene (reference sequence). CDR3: CSAPKRFPADKREQYF. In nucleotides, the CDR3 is TGCAGTGCTCCCAAGAGGTTCCCAGCCGATAAACGGGAGCAGTACTTC.

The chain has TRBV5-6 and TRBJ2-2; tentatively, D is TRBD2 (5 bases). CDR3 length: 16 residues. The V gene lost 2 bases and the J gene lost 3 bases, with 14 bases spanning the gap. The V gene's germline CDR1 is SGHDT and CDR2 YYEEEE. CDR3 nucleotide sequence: TGTGCCAGCAGCTTCCTTGATAGCGAAGACACCGGGGAGCTGTTTTTT. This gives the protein CASSFLDSEDTGELFF.

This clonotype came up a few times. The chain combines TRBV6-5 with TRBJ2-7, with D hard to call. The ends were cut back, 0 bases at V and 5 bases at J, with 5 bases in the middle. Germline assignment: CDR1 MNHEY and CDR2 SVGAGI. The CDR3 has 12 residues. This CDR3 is CASSYSSNEQYF. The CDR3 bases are TGTGCCAGCAGTTACTCGTCGAACGAGCAGTACTTC.

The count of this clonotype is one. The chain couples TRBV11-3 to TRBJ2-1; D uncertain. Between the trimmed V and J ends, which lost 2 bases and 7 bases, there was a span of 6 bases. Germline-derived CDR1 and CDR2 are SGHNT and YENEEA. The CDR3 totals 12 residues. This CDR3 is CASSLSRNEQFF. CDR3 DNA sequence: TGTGCCAGCAGCTTATCTCGGAATGAGCAGTTCTTC.

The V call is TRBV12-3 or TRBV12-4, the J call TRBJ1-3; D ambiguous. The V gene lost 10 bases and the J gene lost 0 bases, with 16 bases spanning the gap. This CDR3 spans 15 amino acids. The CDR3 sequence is CATNHWASSGNTIYF. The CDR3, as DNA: TGTGCCACCAACCACTGGGCCAGCTCTGGAAACACCATATATTTT.

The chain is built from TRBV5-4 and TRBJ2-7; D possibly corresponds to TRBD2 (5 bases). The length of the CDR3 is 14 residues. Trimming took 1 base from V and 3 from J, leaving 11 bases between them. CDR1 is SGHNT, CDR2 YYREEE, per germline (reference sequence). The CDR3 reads CASSLRGLNYEQYF. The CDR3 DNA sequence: TGTGCCAGCAGCTTGCGGGGATTGAACTACGAGCAGTACTTC.

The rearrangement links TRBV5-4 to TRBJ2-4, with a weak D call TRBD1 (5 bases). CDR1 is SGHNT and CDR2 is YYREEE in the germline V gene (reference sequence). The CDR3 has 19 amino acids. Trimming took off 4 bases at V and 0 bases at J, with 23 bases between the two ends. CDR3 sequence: CASSGNPRGRALAKNIQYF. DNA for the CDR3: TGTGCCAGCAGCGGAAACCCCCGAGGCAGGGCACTAGCCAAAAACATTCAGTACTTC.

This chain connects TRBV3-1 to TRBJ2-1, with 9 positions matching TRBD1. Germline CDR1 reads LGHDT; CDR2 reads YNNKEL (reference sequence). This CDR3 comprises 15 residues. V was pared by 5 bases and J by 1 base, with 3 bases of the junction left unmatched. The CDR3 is CASSSDRGSYNEQFF. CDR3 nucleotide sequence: TGTGCCAGCAGCTCCGACAGGGGGTCCTACAATGAGCAGTTCTTC.

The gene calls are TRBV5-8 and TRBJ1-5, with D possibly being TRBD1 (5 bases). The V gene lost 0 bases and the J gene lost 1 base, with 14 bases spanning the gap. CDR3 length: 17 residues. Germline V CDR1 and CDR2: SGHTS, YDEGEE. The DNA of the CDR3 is TGTGCCAGCAGCTTGGTCAGGAGTGACAGAAGCAATCAGCCCCAGCATTTT. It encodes CASSLVRSDRSNQPQHF. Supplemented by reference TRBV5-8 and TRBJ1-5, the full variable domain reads EAGVTQSPTHLIKTRGQQATLRCSPISGHTSVYWYQQALGLGLQFLLWYDEGEERNRGNFPPRFSGRQFPNYSSELNVNALELEDSALYLCASSLVRSDRSNQPQHFGDGTRLSIL.

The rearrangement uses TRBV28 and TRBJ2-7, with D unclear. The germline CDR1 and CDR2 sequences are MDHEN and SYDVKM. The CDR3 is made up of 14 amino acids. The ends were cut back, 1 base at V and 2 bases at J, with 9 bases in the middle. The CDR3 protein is CASSLYAETYEQYF. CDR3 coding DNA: TGTGCCAGCAGTTTATATGCGGAAACCTACGAGCAGTACTTC.

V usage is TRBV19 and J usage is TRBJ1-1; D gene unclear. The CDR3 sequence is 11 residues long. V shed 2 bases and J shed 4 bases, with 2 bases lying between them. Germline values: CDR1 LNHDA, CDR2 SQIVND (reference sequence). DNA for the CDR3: TGTGCCAGTAGTATATTCACTGAAGCTTTCTTT. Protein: CASSIFTEAFF. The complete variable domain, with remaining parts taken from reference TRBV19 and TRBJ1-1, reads DGGITQSPKYLFRKEGQNVTLSCEQNLNHDAMYWYRQDPGQGLRLIYYSQIVNDFQKGDIAEGYSVSREKKESFPLTVTSAQKNPTAFYLCASSIFTEAFFGQGTRLTVV.

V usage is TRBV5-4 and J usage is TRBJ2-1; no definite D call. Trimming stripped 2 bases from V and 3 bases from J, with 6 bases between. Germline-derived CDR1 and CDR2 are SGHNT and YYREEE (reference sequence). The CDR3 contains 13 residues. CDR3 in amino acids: CASSFSNYNEQFF. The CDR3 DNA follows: TGTGCCAGCAGCTTTTCGAACTACAATGAGCAGTTCTTC.